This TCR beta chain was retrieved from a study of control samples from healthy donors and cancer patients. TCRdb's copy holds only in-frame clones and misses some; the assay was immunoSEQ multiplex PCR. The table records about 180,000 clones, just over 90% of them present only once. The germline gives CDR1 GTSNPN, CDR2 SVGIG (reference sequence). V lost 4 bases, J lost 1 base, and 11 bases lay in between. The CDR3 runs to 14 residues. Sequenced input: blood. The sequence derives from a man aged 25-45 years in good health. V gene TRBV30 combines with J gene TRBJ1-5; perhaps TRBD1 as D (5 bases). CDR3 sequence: CAWNRDRSNQPQHF. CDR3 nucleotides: TGTGCCTGGAATCGGGACCGAAGCAATCAGCCCCAGCATTTT.